These T cell receptor beta chains were read from a single sample in a study of shared clonotypes between healthy human individuals. TCRdb keeps only in-frame clones here, not all; method: immunoSEQ multiplex PCR. This table holds about 580,000 clones, roughly 98% found once. Sequenced: naive CD8+ T cells sorted from blood. These receptors came from a man in his thirties or forties in good health. The CDR3 runs from the conserved cysteine through the conserved F or W. D genes are given only for firm matches. Size is stated for part of the rows, as once, few or many counts, or as a class when the clone is expanded.

j_call: TRBJ1-2; cdr3_length: 14; clone_size: .; v_call: TRBV7-9; d_call: .; cdr3_aa: CASRPGPGGYGYTF; cdr3_nt: TGTGCCAGCAGACCCGGACCGGGGGGCTATGGCTACACCTTC
j_call: TRBJ2-7; cdr3_length: 15; clone_size: .; v_call: TRBV27; d_call: TRBD1; cdr3_aa: CASSFRDRPNNEQYF; cdr3_nt: TGTGCCAGCAGTTTCCGGGACAGACCGAATAACGAGCAGTACTTC
j_call: TRBJ1-4; cdr3_length: 16; clone_size: .; v_call: TRBV7-8; d_call: TRBD1; cdr3_aa: CASSRGQGLANEKLFF; cdr3_nt: TGTGCCAGCAGCCGAGGACAGGGTTTGGCTAATGAAAAACTGTTTTTT
j_call: TRBJ1-5; cdr3_length: 13; clone_size: .; v_call: TRBV6-1; d_call: TRBD1; cdr3_aa: CASRTGSNQPQHF; cdr3_nt: TGTGCCAGCAGGACAGGGAGCAATCAGCCCCAGCATTTT
j_call: TRBJ2-5; cdr3_length: 16; clone_size: .; v_call: TRBV10-3; d_call: TRBD2; cdr3_aa: CAISETLAGGLETQYF; cdr3_nt: TGTGCCATCAGTGAGACCCTAGCGGGAGGGCTAGAGACCCAGTACTTC
j_call: TRBJ2-3; cdr3_length: 16; clone_size: .; v_call: TRBV27; d_call: .; cdr3_aa: CASSPLLGLHTDTQYF; cdr3_nt: TGTGCCAGCAGTCCGCTTTTGGGACTTCACACAGATACGCAGTATTTT
j_call: TRBJ1-2; cdr3_length: 14; clone_size: .; v_call: TRBV30; d_call: TRBD1; cdr3_aa: CAWSGTGGADGYTF; cdr3_nt: TGTGCCTGGAGTGGTACAGGGGGCGCCGATGGCTACACCTTC
j_call: TRBJ1-5; cdr3_length: 15; clone_size: .; v_call: TRBV19; d_call: TRBD1; cdr3_aa: CASSIQGDSNQPQHF; cdr3_nt: TGTGCCAGTAGTATACAGGGGGATAGCAATCAGCCCCAGCATTTT
j_call: TRBJ2-5; cdr3_length: 17; clone_size: .; v_call: TRBV28; d_call: TRBD2; cdr3_aa: CASGYRASGNFEETQYF; cdr3_nt: TGTGCCAGCGGGTACCGGGCTAGCGGGAACTTCGAAGAGACCCAGTACTTC
j_call: TRBJ2-5; cdr3_length: 12; clone_size: .; v_call: TRBV7-2; d_call: .; cdr3_aa: CASSSWGETQYF; cdr3_nt: TGTGCCAGCAGTTCATGGGGGGAGACCCAGTACTTC
j_call: TRBJ2-7; cdr3_length: 16; clone_size: .; v_call: TRBV13; d_call: TRBD2; cdr3_aa: CASSSGGVAGAYEQYF; cdr3_nt: TGTGCCAGCAGCTCTGGGGGCGTAGCGGGAGCCTACGAGCAGTACTTC
j_call: TRBJ1-1; cdr3_length: 15; clone_size: .; v_call: TRBV2; d_call: .; cdr3_aa: CASSVEGYGNTEAFF; cdr3_nt: TGTGCCAGCAGTGTGGAAGGGTATGGAAACACTGAAGCTTTCTTT
j_call: TRBJ2-7; cdr3_length: 14; clone_size: once; v_call: TRBV27; d_call: TRBD1; cdr3_aa: CASSLGQGAREQYF; cdr3_nt: TGTGCCAGCAGCCTGGGACAGGGGGCAAGGGAGCAGTACTTC
j_call: TRBJ2-7; cdr3_length: 15; clone_size: .; v_call: TRBV13; d_call: TRBD1; cdr3_aa: CASSHTGEQGAEQYF; cdr3_nt: TGTGCCAGCAGCCATACGGGGGAACAGGGGGCAGAGCAGTACTTC
j_call: TRBJ1-2; cdr3_length: 12; clone_size: .; v_call: TRBV9; d_call: .; cdr3_aa: CASYAGDYGYTF; cdr3_nt: TGTGCCAGCTATGCGGGTGACTATGGCTACACCTTC